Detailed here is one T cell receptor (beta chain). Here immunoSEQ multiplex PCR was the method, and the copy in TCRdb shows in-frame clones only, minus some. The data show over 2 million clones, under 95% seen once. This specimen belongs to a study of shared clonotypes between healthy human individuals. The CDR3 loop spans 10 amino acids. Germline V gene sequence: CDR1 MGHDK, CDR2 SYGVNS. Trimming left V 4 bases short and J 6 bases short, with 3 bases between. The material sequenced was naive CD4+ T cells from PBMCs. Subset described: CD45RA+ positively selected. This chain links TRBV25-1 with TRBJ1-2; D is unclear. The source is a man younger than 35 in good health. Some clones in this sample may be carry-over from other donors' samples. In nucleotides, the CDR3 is TGTGCCAGCAGTGGCCATGGCTACACCTTC. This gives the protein CASSGHGYTF.